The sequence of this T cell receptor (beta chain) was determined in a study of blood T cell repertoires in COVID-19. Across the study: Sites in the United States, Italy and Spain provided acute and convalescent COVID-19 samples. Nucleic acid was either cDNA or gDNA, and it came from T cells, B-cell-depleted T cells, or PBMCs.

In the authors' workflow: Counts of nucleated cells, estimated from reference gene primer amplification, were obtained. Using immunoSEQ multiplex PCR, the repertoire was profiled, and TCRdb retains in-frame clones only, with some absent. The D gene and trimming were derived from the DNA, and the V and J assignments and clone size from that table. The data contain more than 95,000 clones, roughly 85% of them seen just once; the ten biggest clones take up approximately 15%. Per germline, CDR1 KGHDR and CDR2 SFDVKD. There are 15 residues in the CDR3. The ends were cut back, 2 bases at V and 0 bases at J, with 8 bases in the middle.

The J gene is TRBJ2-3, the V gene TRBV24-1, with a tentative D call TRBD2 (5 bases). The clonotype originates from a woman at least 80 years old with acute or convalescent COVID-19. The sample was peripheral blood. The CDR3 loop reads CATSDYGGSTDTQYF. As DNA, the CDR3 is TGTGCCACCAGTGATTATGGCGGGAGCACAGATACGCAGTATTTT.